This is a list of T cell receptor beta chains from one sample in a study of blood T cells in healthy people across ages. TCRdb independently ran MiXCR on the 5' RACE reads; one entry per CDR3 protein. Among about 1.5 million distinct CDR3 sequences listed, 35% to 45% were seen once. The sample consisted of blood. The origin of the receptors is a woman under 30 in good health. Each CDR3 is given with its conserved first and last residue. Each record gives: V gene, CDR3 length, J gene, clone size, D gene, CDR3 DNA, CDR3 protein. D genes are given only for firm matches. The size entry is marked missing in some rows and otherwise reads once, few, many or a size class.

TRBV9,13,TRBJ1-2,.,.,TGTGCCAGCAGCGGAAGACAGCAGCGGGGCTACACCTTC,CASSGRQQRGYTF
TRBV30,14,TRBJ2-7,once,.,TGTGCCTGGAGTGTAGGGGACACCTCCTACGAGCAGTACTTC,CAWSVGDTSYEQYF
TRBV12-3/TRBV12-4,16,TRBJ2-3,few,TRBD1,TGTGCCAGCAGCCTCAGGGGACAGGGGGACACAGATACGCAGTATTTT,CASSLRGQGDTDTQYF
TRBV11-1,16,TRBJ2-5,.,TRBD2,TGTGCCAGCAGAGCCATGGGGGGAGGGATCTACAATGAGCAGTACTTC,CASRAMGGGIYNEQYF
TRBV7-9,15,TRBJ2-5,few,TRBD2,TGTGCCAGCAGCTCCCCTGGGGGGGTGATAGAGACCCAGTACTTC,CASSSPGGVIETQYF
TRBV2,14,TRBJ1-1,.,.,TGTGCCAGCAGTGAAGCGGGGGCCCTCACTGAAGCTTTCTTT,CASSEAGALTEAFF
TRBV5-1,18,TRBJ1-6,.,.,TGCGCCAGCAGCTTGGGGGTCTCGGGGGGAGGTGATGTTTCACCCCTCCACTTT,CASSLGVSGGGDVSPLHF
TRBV6-5,16,TRBJ1-4,.,.,TGTGCCAGCAGTTACCTAGCGGGAGTATCAAATGAGAAACTGTTTTTT,CASSYLAGVSNEKLFF
TRBV6-2/TRBV6-3,12,TRBJ2-3,once,.,TGTGCCAGCACGCGGGGTCCAGATACGCAGTATTTT,CASTRGPDTQYF
TRBV3-1,17,TRBJ2-3,.,.,TGTGCCAGCAGCCGGGGTCAGCGGAGCACAAGTGGGGATACGCAGTATTTT,CASSRGQRSTSGDTQYF
TRBV4-1,14,TRBJ2-5,.,.,TGCGCCAGCAGCCAAGAAACAGCTATGGAGACCCAGTACTTC,CASSQETAMETQYF
TRBV29-1,13,TRBJ2-5,few,TRBD1,TGCAGCGCATCCGGGACAGGGGGCAGGACCCAGTACTTC,CSASGTGGRTQYF
TRBV3-1,15,TRBJ2-7,.,TRBD2,TGTGCCAGCAGACGTGCGGGAGAATCCTCCCTCGAGCAGTACTTC,CASRRAGESSLEQYF
TRBV20-1,11,TRBJ2-4,few,.,TGCAGTGCCCTGGAGTGGAACATTCAGTACTTC,CSALEWNIQYF
TRBV5-1,15,TRBJ2-1,.,.,TGCGCCAGTACCAGTGAAAACCCAAGCTACAATGAGCAGTTCTTC,CASTSENPSYNEQFF
TRBV3-1,17,TRBJ2-4,.,.,TGTGCCAGCAGCGGCCGACTAGGGGGCTTAGTCAAAAACATTCAGTACTTC,CASSGRLGGLVKNIQYF
TRBV12-3/TRBV12-4,13,TRBJ2-5,few,.,TGTGCCAGCAGTCCTTCGGAAGTAGAGACCCAGTACTTC,CASSPSEVETQYF
TRBV7-2,14,TRBJ1-2,many,TRBD1,TGTGCCAGCAGCTTAGCACAGGGGAACTATGGCTACACCTTC,CASSLAQGNYGYTF
TRBV4-1,14,TRBJ2-3,.,.,TGCGCCAGCAGCCAACCAGTGCGGGCGGATACGCAGTATTTT,CASSQPVRADTQYF
TRBV5-6,15,TRBJ2-3,.,TRBD2,TGTGCCAGCAGCTTGCTATCGGGAGGCGCAGATACGCAGTATTTT,CASSLLSGGADTQYF
TRBV7-9,15,TRBJ2-7,.,.,TGTGCCAGCAGCCTCTCAGGATTAGGGACCTACGAGCAGTACTTC,CASSLSGLGTYEQYF
TRBV20-1,17,TRBJ1-2,.,.,TGCAGTGCCATGAATTTCGGACGGGGGGTTGAAAACTATGGCTACACCTTC,CSAMNFGRGVENYGYTF
TRBV29-1,13,TRBJ1-1,.,TRBD1,TGCAGCTTACTCACAGGGGCAAGTGCTGAAGCTTTCTTT,CSLLTGASAEAFF
TRBV3-1,11,TRBJ2-7,.,.,TGTGCCAGCAGACGCTCCCACGAGCAGTACTTC,CASRRSHEQYF
TRBV27,15,TRBJ2-7,.,.,TGTGCCAGCAGTTTTCAGGATGTCCTTCCTTACGAGCAGTACTTC,CASSFQDVLPYEQYF
TRBV20-1,14,TRBJ2-7,few,.,TGCAGTGCTAGACCGAGGACTGGCTCCCACGAGCAGTACTTC,CSARPRTGSHEQYF
TRBV2,14,TRBJ1-5,.,.,TGTGCCAGCAGTGAAAGGTCAATCGGGGGGCCCCAGCATTTT,CASSERSIGGPQHF
TRBV5-1,14,TRBJ2-4,.,TRBD2,TGCGCCAGCAGCCGGACTAGCGATAACAATGAGCAGTACTTC,CASSRTSDNNEQYF
TRBV5-1,15,TRBJ2-1,.,.,TGCGCCAGCAGCTTAGCAGACCAACCCTACAATGAGCAGTTCTTC,CASSLADQPYNEQFF
TRBV6-1,12,TRBJ1-1,.,.,TGTGCCAGCCGACGGCAGGGTTTCGACGCTTTCTTT,CASRRQGFDAFF
TRBV20-1,16,TRBJ2-1,.,TRBD2,TGCAGTGCTAGAGATCCCAGCGGGAGGCCCGACAATGAGCAGTTCTTC,CSARDPSGRPDNEQFF
TRBV7-2,13,TRBJ1-2,many,.,TGTGCCAGCAGCTTAGGGGGACGGACCGGCTACACCTTC,CASSLGGRTGYTF
TRBV5-6,13,TRBJ1-6,.,.,TGTGCCAGCAGCTCGGGGAATAATTCACCCCTCCACTTT,CASSSGNNSPLHF
TRBV5-1,16,TRBJ2-5,.,TRBD2,TGCGCCAGCAGCGCCGGACTAGCGGCAGACCAAGAGACCCAGTACTTC,CASSAGLAADQETQYF
TRBV12-3/TRBV12-4,13,TRBJ2-2,.,.,TGTGCCAGCAGTCACAGGTTCACCGGGGAGCTGTTTTTT,CASSHRFTGELFF
TRBV9,20,TRBJ2-7,.,TRBD2,TGTGCCAGCAGCGTTAATCCGGGACTAGCGGGGGAGAGCTCCTACAATGAGCAGTACTTC,CASSVNPGLAGESSYNEQYF
TRBV20-1,15,TRBJ2-7,.,.,TGCAGTCCTAAGAGGCAGGGGCCCCAGCCCTACGAGCAGTACTTC,CSPKRQGPQPYEQYF